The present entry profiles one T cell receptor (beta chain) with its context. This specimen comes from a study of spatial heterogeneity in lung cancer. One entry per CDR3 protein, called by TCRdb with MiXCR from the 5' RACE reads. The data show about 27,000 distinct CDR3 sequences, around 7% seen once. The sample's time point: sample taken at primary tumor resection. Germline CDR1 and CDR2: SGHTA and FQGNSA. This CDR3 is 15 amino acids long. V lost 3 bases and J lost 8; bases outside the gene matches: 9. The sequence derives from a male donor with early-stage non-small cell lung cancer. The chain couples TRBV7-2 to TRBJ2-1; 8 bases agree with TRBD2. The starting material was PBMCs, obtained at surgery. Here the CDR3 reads CASSFQAGGSYEQFF. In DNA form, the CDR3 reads TGTGCCAGCAGCTTTCAGGCGGGGGGTTCATATGAGCAGTTCTTC.